The 17 T cell receptor beta chains below were found in one sample sequenced in a study of beta chain features in type 1 diabetes. Expressed TCRB transcripts were sequenced because the entire RNA isolate underwent reverse transcription. Data came from immunoSEQ multiplex PCR; TCRdb stores just in-frame clones and leaves some out. In the table there are 300,000 to 350,000 clones, about 13% of which are singletons. General observations from the study: The study found moderately but significantly shorter TCRB CDR3s in all four CD4+ subsets of Type 1 diabetes patients.

The antigens for these receptors are not known. What was sequenced was naive CD4+ T cells from blood. The receptors come from a woman under 30 with type 1 diabetes.

The CDR3 region has the DNA TGTGCCAGCAAAAAACAGGGACCCGTCGACACCATATATTTT. It translates to CASKKQGPVDTIYF. The chain recombines TRBV2 with TRBJ1-3; maybe TRBD1 (6 bases). V was shortened by 7 bases and J by 8 bases, with 18 bases between the two germline ends. Germline V gene data show CDR1 as SNHLY and CDR2 as FYNNEI. The CDR3 has 14 residues.

The genes are TRBV27 and TRBJ2-3, with 14 positions matching TRBD2. The germline gives CDR1 MNHEY, CDR2 SMNVEV (reference sequence). With V trimmed by 6 bases and J by 6 bases, 11 bases remained unmatched. The CDR3 loop spans 17 amino acids. CDR3 coding DNA: TGTGCCAGCAGATGGACTAGCGGGAGGCGAGGGTACGATACGCAGTATTTT. It is translated as CASRWTSGRRGYDTQYF.

This clone was counted between two and nine times. DNA of the CDR3: TGTGCCAGCTCCCTCCTAGGTGGCAATGAGCAGTTCTTC. Translated: CASSLLGGNEQFF. This chain connects TRBV18 to TRBJ2-1; D call uncertain. This CDR3 contains 13 residues. V was trimmed by 6 bases and J by 6 bases, leaving 12 bases between them. CDR1 is KGHSH, CDR2 LQKENI, per germline.

This clone was seen only a few times. The rearrangement uses TRBV19 and TRBJ2-5; D is uncertain. Trimming took off 5 bases at V and 1 base at J, with 11 bases between the two ends. Germline CDR1 is LNHDA and CDR2 is SQIVND (reference sequence). This CDR3 is 14 amino acids long. The CDR3 reads CASSGLTSQETQYF. The CDR3 DNA sequence: TGTGCCAGTAGTGGCTTGACAAGCCAAGAGACCCAGTACTTC.

This clone was found a few times. The CDR3 nucleotides read TGTGCCAGTAGTATAGTGCAGGGCCTCGGTCAGCCCCAGCATTTT. It encodes CASSIVQGLGQPQHF. The chain uses TRBV19 and TRBJ1-5, with a weak D call TRBD1 (5 bases). The germline gives CDR1 LNHDA, CDR2 SQIVND (reference sequence). Trimming took off 1 base at V and 6 bases at J, with 13 bases between the two ends. This CDR3 has 15 amino acids.

This clone has just a few counts. The chain has TRBV18 and TRBJ2-3; TRBD1 is a possible D gene (5 bases). V was cut by 1 base and J by 4 bases, with 12 bases left in between. The germline V gene encodes CDR1 KGHSH and CDR2 LQKENI. The CDR3 runs to 15 residues. The CDR3 loop is CASSPLPRAPDTQYF. CDR3 nucleotide sequence: TGTGCCAGCTCACCACTGCCCAGGGCCCCAGATACGCAGTATTTT.

The V call is TRBV4-3, the J call TRBJ1-2; 11 bases align to TRBD1. There are 14 residues in the CDR3. Germline V gives CDR1 LGHNA, CDR2 YSLEER. Trimming took 3 bases from V and 4 from J; bases not matched to a gene: 1. CDR3 in amino acids: CASSHGTGGYGYTF. CDR3 coding DNA: TGCGCCAGCAGCCATGGGACAGGGGGCTATGGCTACACCTTC.

The chain joins TRBV10-2 to TRBJ2-1; 7 positions agree with TRBD2. This CDR3 spans 14 amino acids. The germline gives CDR1 WSHSY, CDR2 SAAADI. V shed 7 bases and J 0 bases; nucleotides not matched to a gene: 3. Written as DNA, the CDR3 is TGCGCCAGCACCGGCGGGAGCTCCTACAATGAGCAGTTCTTC. Translating it yields CASTGGSSYNEQFF.

This clone was picked up a small number of times. The chain links TRBV9 to TRBJ1-2; no reliable D call. Trimming cost V 3 bases and J 4 bases, with 19 bases left between them. This CDR3 has 16 amino acids. Looked up from germline, CDR1 is SGDLS and CDR2 is YYNGEE. The CDR3 region has the DNA TGTGCCAGCAGCGCAGGCTCGGACCTGGAGGGCTATGGCTACACCTTC. It is translated as CASSAGSDLEGYGYTF. Full variable domain (outside the CDR3, taken from reference TRBV9 and TRBJ1-2): DSGVTQTPKHLITATGQRVTLRCSPRSGDLSVYWYQQSLDQGLQFLIQYYNGEERAKGNILERFSAQQFPDLHSELNLSSLELGDSALYFCASSAGSDLEGYGYTFGSGTRLTVV.

This clone has a handful of counts. This chain connects TRBV5-1 to TRBJ2-3, with TRBD2 matching 13 bases. The CDR3 is 16 residues long. CDR1 and CDR2 (germline): SGHRS, YFSETQ. V was clipped by 4 bases and J by 4 bases; unmatched bases: 6. CDR3 sequence: CASSGRLAGGPDTQYF. The CDR3 bases are TGCGCCAGCAGCGGCCGACTAGCGGGAGGACCAGATACGCAGTATTTT.

The gene calls are TRBV12-5 and TRBJ2-1; D may be TRBD1 (6 bases). The CDR3 runs to 14 residues. Looked up from germline, CDR1 is LGHNT and CDR2 is FRNRAP. Trimming took 3 bases from V and 4 from J, leaving 10 bases between them. The CDR3 reads CASGLGGPYNEQFF. CDR3 DNA: TGTGCTAGTGGTTTAGGGGGACCATACAATGAGCAGTTCTTC.

This chain connects TRBV5-4 to TRBJ2-5; 9 bases are a match to TRBD1. J gave up 4 bases and V 4 bases, and 8 bases lay outside the gene matches. The germline CDR1 and CDR2 sequences are SGHNT and YYREEE (reference sequence). The CDR3 covers 15 residues. DNA of the CDR3: TGTGCCAGCAGCCCCACAGGGGGCAGTTCAGAGACCCAGTACTTC. Amino acid sequence: CASSPTGGSSETQYF.

CDR3 DNA sequence: TGTGCCAGCACCGGGACAGGGAATAATCAGCCCCAGCATTTT. It translates to CASTGTGNNQPQHF. This chain links TRBV19 with TRBJ1-5; 9 bases map to TRBD1. CDR1 LNHDA and CDR2 SQIVND come from the germline V gene (reference sequence). CDR3 length: 14 residues. J was trimmed by 4 bases and V by 9 bases; bases with no gene match: 7.

This clone has a handful of counts. An end of the junction differs from the germline gene, which may be a read error. This sequence joins TRBV7-9 and TRBJ1-2; D perhaps matches TRBD1 (5 bases). Germline CDR1 SEHNR, CDR2 FQNEAQ (reference sequence). This CDR3 spans 12 amino acids. CDR3 nucleotides: TGTGCCAGCAGCACCTCAAGGCCGCGGGGACTATTC. It translates to CASSTSRPRGLF.

This clone showed up just once. The chain uses TRBV9 and TRBJ2-1; 12 bases are a match to TRBD1. Trimming took 3 bases from V and 6 from J; bases not matched to a gene: 1. The germline CDR1 and CDR2 sequences are SGDLS and YYNGEE. The CDR3 is 14 amino acids. CDR3: CASSGDRGLNEQFF. The CDR3 region has the DNA TGTGCCAGCAGCGGGGACAGGGGGCTCAATGAGCAGTTCTTC.

This clone appeared a few times. The chain has TRBV4-3 and TRBJ2-7, with TRBD1 as a possible D gene (5 bases). Germline CDR1 and CDR2: LGHNA and YSLEER. The CDR3 has 19 amino acids. Trimming cost V 2 bases and J 0 bases, with 23 bases left between them. The CDR3 loop is CASSQPTWGDGPSSYEQYV. CDR3 nucleotides: TGCGCCAGCAGCCAACCTACTTGGGGCGACGGGCCGAGCTCCTACGAGCAGTACGTC.

The sample holds a few counts of this clone. J is TRBJ2-6 and V is TRBV15; no definite D call. The CDR3 contains 15 residues. Trimming pared 2 bases from V and 6 bases from J, leaving 11 bases between. Germline-derived CDR1 and CDR2 are LNHNV and YYDKDF (reference sequence). CDR3 residues: CATSRHSDMANVLTF. As DNA, the CDR3 is TGTGCCACCAGCAGACACTCCGATATGGCCAACGTCCTGACTTTC.